Sequencing of this TCR beta chain was carried out in a study of OX40 agonist ivuxolimab in advanced cancers. At the level of the study: Dosing consisted of intravenous ivuxolimab at 0.01 to 10 mg/kg every 2 weeks. Broader study findings: On average, CD8+ T cells had more expanded clones than CD4+. Both CD4+ and CD8+ T cell populations in blood had undergone clonal expansion by week 6 at 0.1 to 3.0 mg/kg. Partly responding patients at 0.1-3.0 mg/kg showed some of the smallest clonal expansion.

Clones were read by immunoSEQ multiplex PCR, and TCRdb kept only the in-frame ones, dropping some. The sample includes tens of thousands of clones, 85% to 95% of them seen just once. Details on this clone: The antigen is not known.

The CDR3 totals 13 residues. Trimming removed 10 bases from V and 3 bases from J, with 16 bases in between. Germline values: CDR1 SEHNR, CDR2 FQNEAQ (reference sequence). This clonotype was obtained from an adult with an advanced solid tumor such as melanoma, head and neck, liver or kidney cancer. The genes are TRBV7-9 and TRBJ2-7; unclear D gene. Specimen: CD4+ or CD8+ T cells sorted from blood, collected in a trial of the OX40 agonist ivuxolimab. The CDR3 sequence is CATSGEVYYEQYF. DNA for the CDR3: TGTGCCACCTCTGGTGAGGTTTACTACGAGCAGTACTTC.